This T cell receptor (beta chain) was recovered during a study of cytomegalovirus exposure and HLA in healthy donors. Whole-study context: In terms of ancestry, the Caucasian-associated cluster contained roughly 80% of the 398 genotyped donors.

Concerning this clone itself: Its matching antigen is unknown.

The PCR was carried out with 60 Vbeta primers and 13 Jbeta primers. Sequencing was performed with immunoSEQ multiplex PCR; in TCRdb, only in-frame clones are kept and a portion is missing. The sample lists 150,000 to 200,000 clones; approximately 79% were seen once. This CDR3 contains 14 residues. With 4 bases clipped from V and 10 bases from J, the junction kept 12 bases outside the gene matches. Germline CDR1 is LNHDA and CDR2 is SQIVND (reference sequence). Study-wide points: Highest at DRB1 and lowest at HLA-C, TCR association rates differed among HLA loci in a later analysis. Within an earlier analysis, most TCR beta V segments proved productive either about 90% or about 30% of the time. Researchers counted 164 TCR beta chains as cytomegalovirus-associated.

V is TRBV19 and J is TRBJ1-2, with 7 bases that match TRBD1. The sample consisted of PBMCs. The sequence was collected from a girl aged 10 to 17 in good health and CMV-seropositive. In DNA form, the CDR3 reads TGTGCCAGTAGTACCCCGGGACAGAGTAAGATCTACACCTTC. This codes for CASSTPGQSKIYTF.